These T cell receptor beta chains were read from a single sample in a study of graft-versus-host responses after intestinal transplantation. Repertoires were generated with immunoSEQ multiplex PCR, while TCRdb's copy carries only in-frame clones and drops some. The sample has tens of thousands of clones; roughly 89% are singletons. Their cognate antigens are unknown. Sequenced material: unstimulated CD4+ T cells sorted from spleen or lymph node cells, taken before intestinal transplant. The receptor set was obtained from a human donor who received an intestinal transplant. Each CDR3 is given with its conserved first and last residue. Each record gives: J gene, clone size, CDR3 length, D gene, V gene, CDR3 protein, CDR3 DNA. D genes are given only for firm matches. Only part of the rows carry a size: once, few, many, or a class if the clone is expanded.

TRBJ2-1,NA,15,TRBD2,TRBV9,CASSARTSGAGEQFF,TGTGCCAGCAGCGCCCGGACTAGCGGAGCAGGAGAGCAGTTCTTC
TRBJ2-3,NA,13,NA,TRBV7-9,CASSLEGSYTQYF,TGTGCCAGCAGCTTAGAAGGGTCATATACGCAGTATTTT
TRBJ2-1,NA,15,TRBD2,TRBV6-5,CASSSWLAEGNEQFF,TGTGCCAGCAGTTCTTGGCTAGCGGAGGGCAATGAGCAGTTCTTC
TRBJ2-7,few,18,NA,TRBV19,CASSPIRIAEVSSYEQYF,TGTGCCAGTAGTCCCATCCGTATAGCGGAGGTTAGCTCCTACGAGCAGTACTTC
TRBJ1-2,NA,14,NA,TRBV10-3,CAISESILNYGYTF,TGTGCCATCAGTGAGTCGATCCTAAACTATGGCTACACCTTC
TRBJ1-2,NA,12,NA,TRBV27,CANLTALWGYTF,TGTGCCAACTTGACAGCGCTTTGGGGCTACACCTTC
TRBJ1-1,once,15,TRBD1,TRBV18,CASSSTPTGESEAFF,TGTGCCAGCTCATCCACTCCGACAGGGGAGTCTGAAGCTTTCTTT
TRBJ2-6,few,17,TRBD1,TRBV28,CASSLRQGLSGANVLTF,TGTGCCAGCAGTCTCCGACAGGGCCTCTCTGGGGCCAACGTCCTGACTTTC
TRBJ2-3,NA,15,TRBD1,TRBV28,CASSLAGTGADTQYF,TGTGCCAGCAGTTTGGCGGGGACAGGGGCTGATACGCAGTATTTT
TRBJ1-2,NA,13,TRBD1,TRBV19,CASHGTVNYGYTF,TGTGCCAGTCACGGGACAGTAAACTATGGCTACACCTTC
TRBJ1-5,NA,13,NA,TRBV30,CAWTSGGNQPQHF,TGTGCCTGGACCTCAGGGGGCAATCAGCCCCAGCATTTT
TRBJ1-3,once,20,TRBD1,TRBV5-4,CASSLGDARRGQGTGNTIYF,TGTGCCAGCAGCCTGGGAGATGCGCGTCGGGGACAGGGGACAGGAAACACCATATATTTT
TRBJ2-3,NA,18,NA,TRBV15,CATSRDLALAFSTDTQYF,TGTGCCACCAGCAGAGATTTGGCCCTAGCATTTAGCACAGATACGCAGTATTTT
TRBJ2-3,NA,11,NA,TRBV10-2,CASLSTDTQYF,TGCGCCAGCCTTAGCACAGATACGCAGTATTTT
TRBJ2-3,NA,15,TRBD1,TRBV6-6,CASSYRTGWSDTQYF,TGTGCCAGCAGTTACCGGACAGGGTGGTCAGATACGCAGTATTTT
TRBJ2-7,NA,13,NA,TRBV6-1,CASTERAIYEQYF,TGTGCCAGCACCGAAAGGGCCATCTACGAGCAGTACTTC
TRBJ2-7,once,14,NA,TRBV6-5,CARDTSRGPYEQYF,TGTGCCAGAGACACTAGCAGGGGACCCTACGAGCAGTACTTC
TRBJ2-7,NA,14,NA,TRBV16,CASSQWGQNYEQYF,TGTGCCAGCAGCCAATGGGGCCAGAACTACGAGCAGTACTTC
TRBJ2-7,NA,15,NA,TRBV19,CASSAGRGRTYEQYF,TGTGCCAGTAGTGCCGGAAGGGGTCGAACCTACGAGCAGTACTTC
TRBJ2-1,NA,14,NA,TRBV5-8,CASSLAGRHNEQFF,TGTGCCAGCAGCTTGGCTGGCCGACACAATGAGCAGTTCTTC
TRBJ2-5,NA,17,TRBD2,TRBV5-6,CASSLAGAGGPGETQYF,TGTGCCAGCAGCTTGGCAGGAGCGGGAGGGCCGGGGGAGACCCAGTACTTC
TRBJ2-5,few,13,NA,TRBV7-8,CASSRQFQETQYF,TGTGCCAGCAGTCGACAGTTCCAAGAGACCCAGTACTTC
TRBJ2-5,NA,15,TRBD2,TRBV30,CARGASGTTQETQYF,TGTGCCAGGGGGGCTAGCGGGACGACCCAAGAGACCCAGTACTTC
TRBJ1-2,NA,10,NA,TRBV6-9,CASSRGGYTF,TGTGCCAGCAGTCGGGGTGGCTACACCTTC
TRBJ1-1,once,15,NA,TRBV14,CASSQEVAGNTEAFF,TGTGCCAGCAGCCAAGAGGTGGCAGGGAACACTGAAGCTTTCTTT
TRBJ2-6,NA,14,NA,TRBV30,CAWGTNSGANVLTF,TGTGCCTGGGGGACAAACTCTGGGGCCAACGTCCTGACTTTC
TRBJ2-3,once,16,NA,TRBV5-4,CASSLRSGRSTDTQYF,TGTGCCAGCAGCTTGAGGAGCGGCAGATCCACAGATACGCAGTATTTT
TRBJ1-1,NA,19,NA,TRBV7-8,CASSLGVRGAGLMNTEAFF,TGTGCCAGCAGCTTGGGCGTCCGGGGGGCGGGCTTGATGAACACTGAAGCTTTCTTT
TRBJ1-4,NA,15,NA,TRBV5-1,CASSFQGATNEKLFF,TGCGCCAGCAGCTTTCAGGGTGCAACTAATGAAAAACTGTTTTTT
TRBJ2-3,NA,18,NA,TRBV19,CASSLIARVWARTDTQYF,TGTGCCAGTAGTCTTATCGCGAGAGTTTGGGCGCGCACAGATACGCAGTATTTT
TRBJ2-2,NA,18,TRBD2,TRBV18,CAGSPPGLAGGHTGELFF,TGTGCCGGCTCACCACCCGGACTAGCGGGAGGCCACACCGGGGAGCTGTTTTTT
TRBJ2-2,once,14,NA,TRBV6-5,CATRTRRDTGELFF,TGTGCCACCCGGACTCGGAGGGACACCGGGGAGCTGTTTTTT
TRBJ2-3,NA,15,NA,TRBV11-2,CASTPSGSGLDTQYF,TGTGCCAGCACCCCCAGCGGGTCTGGCCTGGATACGCAGTATTTT
TRBJ1-5,NA,15,NA,TRBV5-1,CASSLDEGGNQPQHF,TGCGCCAGCAGCCTGGATGAGGGAGGCAATCAGCCCCAGCATTTT
TRBJ1-1,NA,14,NA,TRBV30,CAWSEGLMNTEAFF,TGTGCCTGGAGCGAGGGGCTTATGAACACTGAAGCTTTCTTT
TRBJ2-1,NA,13,NA,TRBV19,CASSNNPGAEQFF,TGTGCCAGTAGTAACAACCCCGGTGCTGAGCAGTTCTTC
TRBJ1-2,NA,14,NA,TRBV18,CASSPPNRAYGYTF,TGTGCCAGCTCACCACCGAACAGAGCCTATGGCTACACCTTC
TRBJ1-5,NA,15,TRBD1,TRBV28,CASSLRQGSGQPQHF,TGTGCCAGCAGTCTCCGACAGGGGTCCGGACAGCCCCAGCATTTT
TRBJ2-7,NA,16,TRBD1,TRBV18,CASSRSPGQGAYEQYF,TGTGCCAGCTCACGATCACCGGGACAGGGGGCTTACGAGCAGTACTTC
TRBJ2-7,NA,15,TRBD2,TRBV6-1,CASSVDSGSLYEQYF,TGTGCCAGCAGTGTTGATAGCGGGAGCTTGTACGAGCAGTACTTC
TRBJ2-3,NA,16,NA,TRBV12-1,CASSFPVRLRADTQYF,TGTGCCAGCAGCTTCCCCGTAAGGTTAAGAGCAGATACGCAGTATTTT
TRBJ1-5,NA,14,NA,TRBV5-6,CASSRRTSNQPQHF,TGTGCCAGCAGCCGGAGGACGTCAAATCAGCCCCAGCATTTT
TRBJ2-7,NA,15,NA,TRBV4-1,CASSQDGAGRYEQYF,TGCGCCAGCAGCCAAGATGGCGCAGGGCGCTACGAGCAGTACTTC
TRBJ1-1,once,16,NA,TRBV5-1,CASSLAGGALNTEAFF,TGCGCCAGCAGCTTGGCCGGGGGGGCCCTGAACACTGAAGCTTTCTTT
TRBJ2-6,NA,16,NA,TRBV7-7,CASSLFPQSRANVLTF,TGTGCCAGCAGCCTTTTTCCACAAAGTCGGGCCAACGTCCTGACTTTC